This T cell receptor beta chain was identified in a study of radiotherapy plus CTLA-4 blockade in lung cancer (dated by TCRdb to the late 2010s). Background on the whole study: Among enrolled patients, 15% to 20% had an objective response and 31% reached disease control.

V is pruned by 1 base and J by 4 bases, leaving 9 bases of the junction without a gene match. CDR1 SGHRS and CDR2 YFSETQ were looked up in the germline V gene. The CDR3 contains 16 residues, cysteine and phenylalanine counted. Only CDR3 DNA remains: 48 bases, in frame from the first base. Overall study results and their limits: The strongest predictors of response, as reported, were early dynamic changes in blood T cell clones along with a rise in serum interferon-beta after radiation. After treatment with radiotherapy and ipilimumab, TCR clones that originated in tumors expanded in peripheral blood.

Library generation was performed with the immunoSEQ multiplex PCR assay. TCRdb mirrors the immuneACCESS table, restricted to in-frame sequences. Some clones are absent from its copies; in checked studies, under half trace to an unresolved V gene, and the reason for the others is unknown. This sample is represented by about 120,000 clones; 85% to 90% of them were singletons. The ten largest clonotypes hold 6.9% of the sample. About this clone: Its antigen target is currently unknown. No per-base quality is available; no much larger clone lies one base away.

The study tested focal radiation therapy combined with CTLA-4 blockade (ipilimumab) in patients with chemo-refractory metastatic non-small-cell lung cancer. This receptor was obtained from a human donor with non-small cell lung cancer that progressed on radiotherapy plus ipilimumab. In this chain, TRBV5-1 is recombined with TRBJ2-5, and 8 junctional nucleotides match TRBD1. The specimen comprised peripheral blood, sampled from a patient treated with radiotherapy plus ipilimumab. The CDR3 loop reads CASSLSVGDRGETQYF. The DNA is TGCGCCAGCAGCTTGTCCGTGGGTGACAGGGGAGAGACCCAGTACTTC.